One and the same sample provided the 14 T cell receptor beta chains below, sequenced in a study of blood T cells in healthy people across ages. Primers used in a second PCR of roughly 7 to 11 cycles were a sample-barcoded 5' primer and a J-beta primer mix. MiXCR, run by TCRdb on the 5' RACE reads, gives a single entry per CDR3 protein. The sample lists approximately 800,000 distinct CDR3 sequences, approximately 59% occurring once. The specimen sequenced was blood. These receptors all come from a man aged 25-40 years in good health.

This clonotype was seen a handful of times. This sequence joins TRBV9 and TRBJ2-7; TRBD2 is a possible D gene (6 bases). V was pared by 2 bases and J by 2 bases, with 11 bases between. The V gene's germline CDR1 is SGDLS and CDR2 YYNGEE. The length of the CDR3 is 14 residues. Here the CDR3 DNA reads TGTGCCAGCAGCGTCTCAGGGACTCCCTACGAGCAGTACTTC. It codes for CASSVSGTPYEQYF.

This CDR3 reads CASSLGRGQVQQLFF. CDR3 nucleotides: TGTGCCAGCAGTCTTGGGAGGGGACAGGTACAACAGCTGTTTTTT. The chain joins TRBV12-3 or TRBV12-4 to TRBJ1-4; 8 bases line up with TRBD1. CDR3 size: 15 residues. V shed 5 bases and J 14 bases; nucleotides not matched to a gene: 16.

Comments on this clonotype: The junction does not match germline at one end; this may be a read error. This chain uses TRBV11-1 with TRBJ2-7; 11 nucleotides agree with TRBD2. Germline CDR1 and CDR2: SGHAT and FQDESV (reference sequence). The CDR3 is made up of 15 amino acids. The CDR3 protein is CAGSPTSGSSYEQYF. The CDR3 DNA sequence: TGTGCCGGCAGCCCAACTAGCGGGAGCTCCTACGAGCAGTACTTC.

CDR3 protein: CASSLEGGAEEKLFF. CDR3 nucleotide sequence: TGCGCCAGCAGCTTGGAGGGCGGGGCGGAGGAAAAACTGTTTTTT. The chain couples TRBV5-1 to TRBJ1-4; D might be TRBD1 (5 bases). The CDR3 is 15 amino acids. V lost 0 bases and J lost 8, with 14 bases in between. The germline V gene has CDR1 SGHRS and CDR2 YFSETQ. Together with reference TRBV5-1 and TRBJ1-4, the CDR3 gives the full variable domain: KAGVTQTPRYLIKTRGQQVTLSCSPISGHRSVSWYQQTPGQGLQFLFEYFSETQRNKGNFPGRFSGRQFSNSRSEMNVSTLELGDSALYLCASSLEGGAEEKLFFGSGTQLSVL.

Only a few counts were recorded for this clonotype. V gene TRBV7-2 combines with J gene TRBJ1-2, with D unresolved. In germline, CDR1 is SGHTA, CDR2 FQGNSA. V lost 5 bases and J 5 bases, leaving 18 bases between the germline ends. This CDR3 region has 15 residues. CDR3 sequence (DNA): TGTGCCAGCAGCCAAGGAGGCAGCCCCCAATATGGCTACACCTTC. Protein product: CASSQGGSPQYGYTF.

The table lists this clonotype with a few counts. The J gene is TRBJ2-3, the V gene TRBV4-3, with D perhaps TRBD2 (5 bases). Trimming removed 1 base at V and 8 bases at J, with 22 bases between. Germline CDR1 LGHNA, CDR2 YSLEER. This CDR3 spans 17 amino acids. The CDR3 sequence: CASSQGVVWGERGTQYF. The CDR3 bases are TGCGCCAGCAGCCAAGGGGTCGTGTGGGGAGAACGGGGTACGCAGTATTTT.

The chain carries TRBV5-1 and TRBJ2-1; 10 bases agree with TRBD2. This CDR3 contains 17 residues. The trim removed 4 bases at V and 0 bases at J, leaving 7 bases unmatched. Germline CDR1 is SGHRS and CDR2 is YFSETQ. The CDR3 DNA follows: TGCGCCAGCAGCCGAGGGAGCGGGGGGGCCTCCTACAATGAGCAGTTCTTC. Translated, it gives CASSRGSGGASYNEQFF. Looking up the rest from reference TRBV5-1 and TRBJ2-1 gives the full variable domain: KAGVTQTPRYLIKTRGQQVTLSCSPISGHRSVSWYQQTPGQGLQFLFEYFSETQRNKGNFPGRFSGRQFSNSRSEMNVSTLELGDSALYLCASSRGSGGASYNEQFFGPGTRLTVL.

The chain combines TRBV7-2 with TRBJ1-5; D is possibly TRBD1 (6 bases). V gave up 5 bases and J gave up 3 bases, with 14 bases separating them. The CDR3 covers 15 residues. Germline V CDR1 and CDR2: SGHTA, FQGNSA. The CDR3 DNA reads as TGTGCCAGCAGCCTGGGAACAGGGATCAATCAGCCCCAGCATTTT. Its protein is CASSLGTGINQPQHF.

The chain carries TRBV4-2 and TRBJ2-4; D uncertain. The germline V gene has CDR1 LGHNA and CDR2 YNFKEQ. The CDR3 runs 15 residues. The germline V and J ends were trimmed by 3 bases and 0 bases, with 9 bases remaining between them. CDR3: CASSQNKGAKNIQYF. In DNA form, the CDR3 reads TGTGCCAGCAGCCAGAACAAAGGAGCCAAAAACATTCAGTACTTC.

The chain has TRBV4-3 and TRBJ2-2, with 7 bases lining up with TRBD2. The CDR3 has 15 residues. CDR1 is LGHNA and CDR2 is YSLEER in the germline V gene. Trimming took 4 bases from V and 1 from J; bases not matched to a gene: 3. For the CDR3, the DNA is TGCGCCAGCAGCCGACTAGCTGGGAACACCGGGGAGCTGTTTTTT. Its protein product is CASSRLAGNTGELFF.

This clonotype was found a few times. V gene TRBV27 combines with J gene TRBJ1-4; D is possibly TRBD1 (5 bases). Germline-derived CDR1 and CDR2 are MNHEY and SMNVEV (reference sequence). This CDR3 has 15 residues. The V end was cut by 6 bases, the J end by 5 bases, with 16 bases between. CDR3 sequence: CASSRLTESNEKLFF. DNA of the CDR3: TGTGCCAGCAGCCGACTGACAGAATCCAATGAAAAACTGTTTTTT.

This chain links TRBV6-6 with TRBJ1-1; weak D call: TRBD1 (5 bases). The germline V gene encodes CDR1 MNHNY and CDR2 SVGAGI (reference sequence). V was cut by 0 bases and J by 8 bases, with 19 bases left in between. The CDR3 is made up of 16 amino acids. The CDR3 bases are TGTGCCAGCAGTTACTCATTAATGAGAGGGGCCGACGAAGCTTTCTTT. This codes for CASSYSLMRGADEAFF.

The chain couples TRBV29-1 to TRBJ2-7; 9 bases match TRBD1. The germline V gene encodes CDR1 SQVTM and CDR2 ANQGSEA. The CDR3 is made up of 14 amino acids. Losses at the gene ends were 5 bases for V and 6 bases for J; bases not matched to a gene: 11. The CDR3 region has the DNA TGCAGCGTTAAAAGGACAGGGGCGAGTGGCGAGCAGTACTTC. Translating gives CSVKRTGASGEQYF.

There are a few counts of this clonotype. The V call is TRBV6-5, the J call TRBJ2-7; possibly TRBD1 for D (6 bases). Germline V CDR1 and CDR2: MNHEY, SVGAGI. The CDR3 consists of 16 residues. Trimming removed 5 bases at V and 1 base at J, with 18 bases between. The CDR3 DNA sequence: TGTGCCAGCAGTCCCGTCACCGGGACACCGTCCTACGAGCAGTACTTC. Its protein is CASSPVTGTPSYEQYF.